What follows are 9 T cell receptor beta chains derived from one specimen sequenced in a study of blood T cell repertoires in COVID-19. TCRdb's copy holds only in-frame clones and misses some; the assay was immunoSEQ multiplex PCR. The sample contains approximately 160,000 clones, roughly 93% of which appear only once. Sequenced input: peripheral blood. The receptors were sampled from a woman in her sixties with COVID-19, enrolled during active disease.

The chain is built from TRBV9 and TRBJ1-6; D not resolved. There are 15 residues in the CDR3. Germline V gives CDR1 SGDLS, CDR2 YYNGEE. Trimming took 2 bases from V and 7 from J, leaving 13 bases between them. The CDR3 DNA follows: TGTGCCAGCAGCGTGGGAGCCGTGGCAAATTCACCCCTCCACTTT. This translates into CASSVGAVANSPLHF. Together with reference TRBV9 and TRBJ1-6, the CDR3 gives the full variable domain: DSGVTQTPKHLITATGQRVTLRCSPRSGDLSVYWYQQSLDQGLQFLIQYYNGEERAKGNILERFSAQQFPDLHSELNLSSLELGDSALYFCASSVGAVANSPLHFGNGTRLTVT.

The CDR3 DNA is TGTGCCAGCAGCGCGGACAGGGACTCTGAAGCTTTCTTT. Translation: CASSADRDSEAFF. V and J are TRBV4-2 and TRBJ1-1; 8 bases align to TRBD1. The CDR3 contains 13 residues. Trimming removed 5 bases from V and 6 bases from J; junction bases left unmatched: 5. Looked up from germline, CDR1 is LGHNA and CDR2 is YNFKEQ.

This chain's CDR3 is CASSMTGGAGMNTEAFF. The CDR3, as DNA: TGCGCCAGCAGCATGACAGGGGGCGCGGGCATGAACACTGAAGCTTTCTTT. This chain links TRBV5-1 with TRBJ1-1; 10 positions match TRBD1. V shed 4 bases and J 0 bases; nucleotides not matched to a gene: 9. This CDR3 is built from 17 residues. Germline assignment: CDR1 SGHRS and CDR2 YFSETQ.

The chain links TRBV9 to TRBJ2-1; TRBD1 aligns across 9 bases. The V gene's germline CDR1 is SGDLS and CDR2 YYNGEE. J lost 7 bases, V lost 2 bases, and 4 bases had no gene match. This CDR3 contains 14 residues. CDR3 protein: CASSVGTGLNEQFF. CDR3 DNA: TGTGCCAGCAGCGTCGGGACAGGGTTGAATGAGCAGTTCTTC. Full variable domain (missing parts from reference TRBV9 and TRBJ2-1): DSGVTQTPKHLITATGQRVTLRCSPRSGDLSVYWYQQSLDQGLQFLIQYYNGEERAKGNILERFSAQQFPDLHSELNLSSLELGDSALYFCASSVGTGLNEQFFGPGTRLTVL.

The V call is TRBV12-3 or TRBV12-4, the J call TRBJ1-2, with D unclear. CDR3 size: 12 residues. V was pared by 3 bases and J by 8 bases, with 10 bases between. CDR3 nucleotide sequence: TGTGCCAGCAGTTTGAGGTGGTGGGGCTACACCTTC. Encoded protein: CASSLRWWGYTF.

This chain joins TRBV3-1 (or the pseudogene TRBV3-2) and TRBJ2-2, with 8 nucleotides matching TRBD2. This CDR3 spans 17 amino acids. The V and J ends lost 0 bases and 6 bases, in that order; junction bases with no gene match: 9. Germline CDR1 is LGHDT and CDR2 is YNNKEL (reference sequence). The CDR3 reads CASSQDPGGGVAGELFF. CDR3 nucleotides: TGTGCCAGCAGCCAAGATCCCGGGGGGGGCGTCGCCGGGGAGCTGTTTTTT.

The chain combines TRBV5-1 with TRBJ2-3; 8 bases map to TRBD2. V lost 0 bases, J lost 2 bases, and 5 bases stayed unmatched. CDR1 is SGHRS and CDR2 is YFSETQ in the germline V gene. The CDR3 length is 16 residues. CDR3 bases: TGCGCCAGCAGCTTGGCGATAGCGGGGTCCACAGATACGCAGTATTTT. Translated, it gives CASSLAIAGSTDTQYF.

This chain joins TRBV10-3 and TRBJ2-5; TRBD1 might be the D (6 bases). The V gene lost 1 base and the J gene lost 5 bases, with 14 bases spanning the gap. The CDR3 length is 15 residues. Germline CDR1 and CDR2: ENHRY and SYGVKD. The CDR3: CAISEYGQWQETQYF. The CDR3 DNA is TGTGCCATCAGTGAGTACGGACAGTGGCAGGAGACCCAGTACTTC.

The rearrangement joins TRBV25-1 to TRBJ1-1; TRBD1 might be the D (6 bases). V lost 5 bases to trimming and J lost 1 base, with 11 bases between them. Germline V gene data show CDR1 as MGHDK and CDR2 as SYGVNS. CDR3 length equals 14 residues. CDR3 loop: CASSPRTENTEAFF. CDR3 nucleotide sequence: TGTGCCAGCAGTCCCCGGACAGAGAACACTGAAGCTTTCTTT.